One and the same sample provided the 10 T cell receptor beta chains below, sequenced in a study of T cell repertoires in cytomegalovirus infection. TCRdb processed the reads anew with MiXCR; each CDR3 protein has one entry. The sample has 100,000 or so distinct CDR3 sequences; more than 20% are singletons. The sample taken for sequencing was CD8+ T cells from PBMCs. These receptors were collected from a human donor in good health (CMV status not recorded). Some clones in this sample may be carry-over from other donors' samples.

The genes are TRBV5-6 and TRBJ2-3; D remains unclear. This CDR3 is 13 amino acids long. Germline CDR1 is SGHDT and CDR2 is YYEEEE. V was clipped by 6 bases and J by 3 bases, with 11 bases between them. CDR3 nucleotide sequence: TGTGCCAGCACCCCACCTCTGACAGATACGCAGTATTTT. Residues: CASTPPLTDTQYF.

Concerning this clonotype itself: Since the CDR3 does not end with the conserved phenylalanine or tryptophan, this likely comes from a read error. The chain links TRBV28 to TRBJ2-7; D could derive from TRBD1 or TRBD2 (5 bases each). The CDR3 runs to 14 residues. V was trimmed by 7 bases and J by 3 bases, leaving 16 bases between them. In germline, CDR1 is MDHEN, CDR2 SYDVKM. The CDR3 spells CASTPRGGFYEQYS. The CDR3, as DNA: TGTGCCAGCACCCCGAGGGGCGGATTCTACGAGCAGTACTCC.

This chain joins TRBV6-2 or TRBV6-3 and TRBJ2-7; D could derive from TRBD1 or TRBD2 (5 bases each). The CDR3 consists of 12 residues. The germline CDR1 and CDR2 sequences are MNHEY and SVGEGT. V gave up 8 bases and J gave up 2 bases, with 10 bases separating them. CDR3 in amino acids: CASRDGPYEQYF. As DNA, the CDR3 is TGTGCCAGCCGGGACGGACCCTACGAGCAGTACTTC.

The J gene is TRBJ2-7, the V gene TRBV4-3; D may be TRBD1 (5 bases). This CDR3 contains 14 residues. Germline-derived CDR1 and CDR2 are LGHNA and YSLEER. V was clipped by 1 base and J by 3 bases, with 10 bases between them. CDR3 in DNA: TGCGCCAGCAGCCAAGGACAGTCTTACTACGAGCAGTACTTC. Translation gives CASSQGQSYYEQYF.

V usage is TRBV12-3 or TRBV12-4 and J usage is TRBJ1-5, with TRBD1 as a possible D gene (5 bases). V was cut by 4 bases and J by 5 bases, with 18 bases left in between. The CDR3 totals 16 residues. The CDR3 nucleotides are TGTGCCAGCAGTTCCCCCGGGGGGTCGGAGGATCAGCCCCAGCATTTT. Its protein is CASSSPGGSEDQPQHF.

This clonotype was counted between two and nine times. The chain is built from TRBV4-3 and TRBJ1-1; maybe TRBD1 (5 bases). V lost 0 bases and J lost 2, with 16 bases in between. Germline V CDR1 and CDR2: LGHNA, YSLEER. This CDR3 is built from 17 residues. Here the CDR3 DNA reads TGCGCCAGCAGCCAAGAAGGGGAGGGGCCGATTAACACTGAAGCTTTCTTT. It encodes CASSQEGEGPINTEAFF.

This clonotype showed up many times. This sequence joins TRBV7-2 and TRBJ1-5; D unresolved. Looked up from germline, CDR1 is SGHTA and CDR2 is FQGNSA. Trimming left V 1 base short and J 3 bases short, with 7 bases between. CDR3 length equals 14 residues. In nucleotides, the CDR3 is TGTGCCAGCAGCTTAGGGCTAAACAATCAGCCCCAGCATTTT. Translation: CASSLGLNNQPQHF.

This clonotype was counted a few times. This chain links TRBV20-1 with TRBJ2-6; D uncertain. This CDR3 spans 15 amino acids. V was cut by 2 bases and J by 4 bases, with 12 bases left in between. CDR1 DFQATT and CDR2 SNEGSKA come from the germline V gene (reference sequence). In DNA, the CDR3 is TGCAGTGCTAGACCCCCACTACCCGGGGCCAACGTCCTGACTTTC. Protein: CSARPPLPGANVLTF.

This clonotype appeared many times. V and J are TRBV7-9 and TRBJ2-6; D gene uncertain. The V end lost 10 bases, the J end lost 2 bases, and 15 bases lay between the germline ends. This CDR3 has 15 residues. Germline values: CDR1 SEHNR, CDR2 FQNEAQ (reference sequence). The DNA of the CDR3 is TGTGCCATCGAACCTCAGTGGGCTGGGGCCAACGTCCTGACTTTC. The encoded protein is CAIEPQWAGANVLTF.

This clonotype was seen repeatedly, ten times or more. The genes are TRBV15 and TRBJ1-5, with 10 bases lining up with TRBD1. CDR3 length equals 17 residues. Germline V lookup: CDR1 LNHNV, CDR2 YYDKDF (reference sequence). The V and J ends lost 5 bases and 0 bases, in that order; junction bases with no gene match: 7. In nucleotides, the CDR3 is TGTGCCACCAGCTCGGGGACAGGGGACCTTAGCAATCAGCCCCAGCATTTT. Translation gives CATSSGTGDLSNQPQHF.